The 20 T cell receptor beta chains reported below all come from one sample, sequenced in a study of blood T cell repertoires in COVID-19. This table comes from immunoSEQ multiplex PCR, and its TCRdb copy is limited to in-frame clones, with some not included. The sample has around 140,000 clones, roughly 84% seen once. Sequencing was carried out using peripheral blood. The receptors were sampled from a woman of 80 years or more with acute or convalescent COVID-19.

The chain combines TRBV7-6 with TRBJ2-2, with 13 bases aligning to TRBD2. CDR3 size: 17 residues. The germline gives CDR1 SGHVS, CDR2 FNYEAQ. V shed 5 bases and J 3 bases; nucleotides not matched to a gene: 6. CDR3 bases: TGTGCCAGCAGCCCTCACGGACTAGCGGGGGACACCGGGGAGCTGTTTTTT. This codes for CASSPHGLAGDTGELFF.

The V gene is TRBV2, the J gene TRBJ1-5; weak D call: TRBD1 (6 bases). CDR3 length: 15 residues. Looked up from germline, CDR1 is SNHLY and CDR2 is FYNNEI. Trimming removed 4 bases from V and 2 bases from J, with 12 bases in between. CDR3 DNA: TGTGCCAGCAGTGCTGTGGGGGCTGGCAATCAGCCCCAGCATTTT. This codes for CASSAVGAGNQPQHF.

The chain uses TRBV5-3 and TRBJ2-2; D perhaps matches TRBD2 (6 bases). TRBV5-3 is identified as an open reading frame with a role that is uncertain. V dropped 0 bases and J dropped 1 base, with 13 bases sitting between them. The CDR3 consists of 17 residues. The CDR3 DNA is TGTGCCAGAAGCTTGGCCGGGCGGGGATGGAACACCGGGGAGCTGTTTTTT. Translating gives CARSLAGRGWNTGELFF.

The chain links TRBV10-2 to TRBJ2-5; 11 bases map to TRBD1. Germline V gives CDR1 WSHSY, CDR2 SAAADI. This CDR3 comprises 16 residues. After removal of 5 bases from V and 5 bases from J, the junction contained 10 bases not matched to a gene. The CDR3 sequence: CASSKRGQGAGETQYF. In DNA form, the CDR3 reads TGCGCCAGCAGTAAAAGAGGACAGGGGGCCGGGGAGACCCAGTACTTC.

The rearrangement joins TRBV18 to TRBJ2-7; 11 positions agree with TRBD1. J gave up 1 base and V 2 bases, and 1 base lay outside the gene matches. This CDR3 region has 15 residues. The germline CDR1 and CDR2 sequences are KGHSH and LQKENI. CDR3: CASSPGQGASYEQYF. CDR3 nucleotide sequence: TGTGCCAGCTCACCAGGACAGGGGGCTTCCTACGAGCAGTACTTC.

CDR3 nucleotides: TGTGCCACCAGCAGAGCCCAGGGGGCTTACGAGCAGTACTTC. It yields the protein CATSRAQGAYEQYF. The V and J genes are TRBV15 and TRBJ2-7; 8 bases fit TRBD1. Per the germline V gene, CDR1 is LNHNV and CDR2 is YYDKDF (reference sequence). After removal of 1 base from V and 4 bases from J, the junction contained 3 bases not matched to a gene. This CDR3 region has 14 residues.

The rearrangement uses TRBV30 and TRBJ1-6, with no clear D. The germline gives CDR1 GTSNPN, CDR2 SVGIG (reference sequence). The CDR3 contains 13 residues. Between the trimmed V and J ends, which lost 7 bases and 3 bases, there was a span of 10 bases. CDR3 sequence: CASRGNYNSPLHF. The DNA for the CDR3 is TGTGCCTCTCGAGGGAACTATAATTCACCCCTCCACTTT. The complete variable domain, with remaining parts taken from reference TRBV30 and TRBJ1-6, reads SQTIHQWPATLVQPVGSPLSLECTVEGTSNPNLYWYRQAAGRGLQLLFYSVGIGQISSEVPQNLSASRPQDRQFILSSKKLLLSDSGFYLCASRGNYNSPLHFGNGTRLTVT.

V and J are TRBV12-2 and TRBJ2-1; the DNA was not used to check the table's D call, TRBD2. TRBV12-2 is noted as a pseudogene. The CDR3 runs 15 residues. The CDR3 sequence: CASRLAGGPNNEQFF. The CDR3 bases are TGTGCAAGCAGACTAGCGGGGGGGCCTAACAATGAGCAGTTCTTC.

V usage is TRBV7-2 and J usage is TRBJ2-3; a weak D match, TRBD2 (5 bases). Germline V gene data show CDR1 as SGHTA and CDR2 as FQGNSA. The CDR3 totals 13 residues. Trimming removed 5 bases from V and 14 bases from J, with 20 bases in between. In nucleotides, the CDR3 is TGTGCCAGCAGCCACAGCCAGACCAGTACTAGGTATTTT. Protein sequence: CASSHSQTSTRYF. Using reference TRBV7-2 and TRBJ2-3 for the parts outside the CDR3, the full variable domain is GAGVSQSPSNKVTEKGKDVELRCDPISGHTALYWYRQSLGQGLEFLIYFQGNSAPDKSGLPSDRFSAERTGGSVSTLTIQRTQQEDSAVYLCASSHSQTSTRYFGPGTRLTVL.

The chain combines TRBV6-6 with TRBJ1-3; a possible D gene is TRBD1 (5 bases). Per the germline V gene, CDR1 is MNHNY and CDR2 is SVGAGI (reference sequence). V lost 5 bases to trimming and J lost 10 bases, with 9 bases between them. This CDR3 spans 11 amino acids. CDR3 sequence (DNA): TGTGCCAGCAGTATGGAGGGGACCATATATTTT. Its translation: CASSMEGTIYF.

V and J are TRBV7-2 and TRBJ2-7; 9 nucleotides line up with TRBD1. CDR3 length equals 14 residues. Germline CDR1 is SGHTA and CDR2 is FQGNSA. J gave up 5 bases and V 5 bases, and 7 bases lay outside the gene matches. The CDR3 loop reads CASSPRDRVHEQYF. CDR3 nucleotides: TGTGCCAGCAGCCCCCGGGACAGGGTACACGAGCAGTACTTC.

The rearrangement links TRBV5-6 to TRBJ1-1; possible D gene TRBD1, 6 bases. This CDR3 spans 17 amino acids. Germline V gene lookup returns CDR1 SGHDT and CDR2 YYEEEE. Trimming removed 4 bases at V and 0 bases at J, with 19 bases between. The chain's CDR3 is CASSPEGGPAMNTEAFF. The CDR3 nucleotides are TGTGCCAGCAGCCCGGAGGGGGGGCCCGCGATGAACACTGAAGCTTTCTTT. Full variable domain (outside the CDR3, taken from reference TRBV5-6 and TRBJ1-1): DAGVTQSPTHLIKTRGQQVTLRCSPKSGHDTVSWYQQALGQGPQFIFQYYEEEERQRGNFPDRFSGHQFPNYSSELNVNALLLGDSALYLCASSPEGGPAMNTEAFFGQGTRLTVV.

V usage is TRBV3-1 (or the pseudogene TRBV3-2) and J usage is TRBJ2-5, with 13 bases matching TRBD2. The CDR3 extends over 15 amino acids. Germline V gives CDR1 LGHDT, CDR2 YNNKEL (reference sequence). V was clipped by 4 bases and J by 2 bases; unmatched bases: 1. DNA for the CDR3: TGTGCCAGCAGCCTGGGACTAGCGGGGCAAGAGACCCAGTACTTC. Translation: CASSLGLAGQETQYF.

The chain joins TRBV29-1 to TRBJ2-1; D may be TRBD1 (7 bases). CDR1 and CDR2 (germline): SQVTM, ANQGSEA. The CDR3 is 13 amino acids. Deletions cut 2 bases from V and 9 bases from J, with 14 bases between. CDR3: CSVEYGGGSEQFF. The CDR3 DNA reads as TGCAGCGTTGAATATGGAGGGGGCAGTGAGCAGTTCTTC.

CDR3 in DNA: TGCGCCAGCAGTGAAGAGGGTCCTCTTACCCTGGGATCACCCCTCCACTTT. This sequence encodes CASSEEGPLTLGSPLHF. The chain recombines TRBV23-1 with TRBJ1-6; D is uncertain. TRBV23-1 is an open reading frame whose function is uncertain. Trimming pared 5 bases from V and 10 bases from J, leaving 24 bases between. CDR3 size: 17 residues.

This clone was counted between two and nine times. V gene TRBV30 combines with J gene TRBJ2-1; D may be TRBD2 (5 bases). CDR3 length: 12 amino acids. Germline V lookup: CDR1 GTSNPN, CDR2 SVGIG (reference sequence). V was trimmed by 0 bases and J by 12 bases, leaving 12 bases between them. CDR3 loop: CAWSVPPRGQFF. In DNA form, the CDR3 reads TGTGCCTGGAGTGTACCCCCTCGGGGGCAGTTCTTC.

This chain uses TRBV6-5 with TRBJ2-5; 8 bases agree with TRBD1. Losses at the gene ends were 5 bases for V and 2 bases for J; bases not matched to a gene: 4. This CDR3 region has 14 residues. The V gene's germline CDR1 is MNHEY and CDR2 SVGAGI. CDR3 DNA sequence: TGTGCCAGCAGTCCCAGGGGGCGGCAAGAGACCCAGTACTTC. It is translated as CASSPRGRQETQYF.

Here the CDR3 DNA reads TGTGCCAGCAGCTTAGCCCCCCGAGAGAATTCACCCCTCCACTTT. It is translated as CASSLAPRENSPLHF. The chain couples TRBV7-2 to TRBJ1-6, with D hard to call. The CDR3 totals 15 residues. Trimming removed 0 bases at V and 7 bases at J, with 10 bases between. Germline CDR1 reads SGHTA; CDR2 reads FQGNSA.

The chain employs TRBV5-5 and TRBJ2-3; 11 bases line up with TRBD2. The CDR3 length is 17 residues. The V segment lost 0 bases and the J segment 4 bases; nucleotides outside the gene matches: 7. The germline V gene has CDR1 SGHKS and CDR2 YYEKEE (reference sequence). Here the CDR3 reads CASSLVASGGFSDTQYF. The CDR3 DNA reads TGTGCCAGCAGCTTGGTGGCTAGCGGGGGGTTCTCAGATACGCAGTATTTT.

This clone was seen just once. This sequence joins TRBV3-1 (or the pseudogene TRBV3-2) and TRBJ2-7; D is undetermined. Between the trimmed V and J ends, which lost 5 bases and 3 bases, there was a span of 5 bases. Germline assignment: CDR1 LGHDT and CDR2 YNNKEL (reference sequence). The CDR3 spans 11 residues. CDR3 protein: CASSANYEQYF. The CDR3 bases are TGTGCCAGCAGCGCTAACTACGAGCAGTACTTC.